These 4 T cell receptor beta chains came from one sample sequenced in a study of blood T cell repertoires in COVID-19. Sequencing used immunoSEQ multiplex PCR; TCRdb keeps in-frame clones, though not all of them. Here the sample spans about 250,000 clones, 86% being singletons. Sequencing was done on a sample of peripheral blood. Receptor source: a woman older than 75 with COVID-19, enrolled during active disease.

The CDR3 protein is CAVGSGHSGNTIYF. The CDR3 DNA sequence: TGTGCCGTCGGGTCCGGCCACTCTGGAAACACCATATATTTT. The chain has TRBV10-3 and TRBJ1-3, with D unclear. V gave up 11 bases and J gave up 0 bases, with 14 bases separating them. There are 14 residues in the CDR3. Germline V gives CDR1 ENHRY, CDR2 SYGVKD.

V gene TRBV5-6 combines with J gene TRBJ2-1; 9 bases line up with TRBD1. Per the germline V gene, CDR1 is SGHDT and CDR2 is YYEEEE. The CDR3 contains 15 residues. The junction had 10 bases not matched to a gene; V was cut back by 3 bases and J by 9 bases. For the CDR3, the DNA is TGTGCCAGCAGCTACCAAACTACAGGGGGCAGTGAGCAGTTCTTC. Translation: CASSYQTTGGSEQFF.

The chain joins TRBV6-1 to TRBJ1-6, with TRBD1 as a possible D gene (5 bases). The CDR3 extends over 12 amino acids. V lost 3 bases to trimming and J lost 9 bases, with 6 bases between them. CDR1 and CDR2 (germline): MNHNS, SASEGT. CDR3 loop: CASSDRVSPLHF. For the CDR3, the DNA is TGTGCCAGCAGTGACAGGGTTTCACCCCTCCACTTT.

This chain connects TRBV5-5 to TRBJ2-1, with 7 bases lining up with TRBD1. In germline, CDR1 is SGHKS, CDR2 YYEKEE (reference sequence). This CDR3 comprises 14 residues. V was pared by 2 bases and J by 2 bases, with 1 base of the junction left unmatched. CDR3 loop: CASSLDRAYNEQFF. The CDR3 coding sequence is TGTGCCAGCAGCTTAGACAGGGCCTACAATGAGCAGTTCTTC.